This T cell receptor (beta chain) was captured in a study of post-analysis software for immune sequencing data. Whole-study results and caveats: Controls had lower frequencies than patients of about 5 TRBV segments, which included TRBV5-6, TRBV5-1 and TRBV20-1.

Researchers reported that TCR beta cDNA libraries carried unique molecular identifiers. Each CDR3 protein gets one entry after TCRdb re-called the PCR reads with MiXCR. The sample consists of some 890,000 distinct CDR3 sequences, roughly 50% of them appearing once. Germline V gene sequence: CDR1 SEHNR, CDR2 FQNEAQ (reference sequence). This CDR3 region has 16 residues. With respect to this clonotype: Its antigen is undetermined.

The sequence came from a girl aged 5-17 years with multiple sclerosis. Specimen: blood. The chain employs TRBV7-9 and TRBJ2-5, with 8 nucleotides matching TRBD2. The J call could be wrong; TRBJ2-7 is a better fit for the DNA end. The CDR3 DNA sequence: TGTGCCAGCAGCTTACCCCCCGGACTAGCTGCCCACGAGCAGTACTTC. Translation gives CASSLPPGLAAHEQYF.